The rows below give T cell receptor beta chains drawn from one sample of a study of cytomegalovirus exposure and HLA in healthy donors. Repertoires were generated with immunoSEQ multiplex PCR, while TCRdb's copy carries only in-frame clones and drops some. The table lists 120,000 or so clones, 75% to 85% of them singletons. The sequenced sample was PBMCs. Source of these receptors: a young man in good health and CMV-seropositive. CDR3s include the opening cysteine and the closing phenylalanine or tryptophan. A D gene is named only where the DNA matches it firmly. Rows give clone size only sometimes, using once, few, many, or a class for an expanded clone.

j_call: TRBJ2-1; clone_size: -; d_call: TRBD2; v_call: TRBV18; cdr3_length: 15; cdr3_aa: CASSPGSGGYNEQFF; cdr3_nt: TGTGCCAGCTCACCCGGGAGCGGGGGCTACAATGAGCAGTTCTTC
j_call: TRBJ2-7; clone_size: -; d_call: -; v_call: TRBV20-1; cdr3_length: 11; cdr3_aa: CSASREYEQYF; cdr3_nt: TGCAGTGCTAGTAGGGAGTACGAGCAGTACTTC
j_call: TRBJ2-1; clone_size: -; d_call: -; v_call: TRBV19; cdr3_length: 15; cdr3_aa: CASSPRGVSYNEQFF; cdr3_nt: TGTGCCAGTAGTCCCCGGGGAGTCTCCTACAATGAGCAGTTCTTC
j_call: TRBJ2-1; clone_size: -; d_call: -; v_call: TRBV7-8; cdr3_length: 16; cdr3_aa: CASSLVNGGDYNEQFF; cdr3_nt: TGCGCCAGCAGCTTAGTGAACGGGGGTGACTACAATGAGCAGTTCTTC
j_call: TRBJ2-1; clone_size: -; d_call: -; v_call: TRBV7-9; cdr3_length: 16; cdr3_aa: CASSPLEASSYNEQFF; cdr3_nt: TGTGCCAGCAGCCCCCTGGAGGCTAGCTCCTACAATGAGCAGTTCTTC
j_call: TRBJ1-3; clone_size: -; d_call: -; v_call: TRBV19; cdr3_length: 14; cdr3_aa: CASIESNSGNTIYF; cdr3_nt: TGTGCCAGTATAGAGAGTAACTCTGGAAACACCATATATTTT
j_call: TRBJ2-2; clone_size: once; d_call: -; v_call: TRBV9; cdr3_length: 17; cdr3_aa: CASSVGGLRGWSGELFF; cdr3_nt: TGTGCCAGCAGCGTAGGGGGTTTGCGGGGCTGGTCCGGGGAGCTGTTTTTT
j_call: TRBJ2-7; clone_size: once; d_call: TRBD1; v_call: TRBV5-6; cdr3_length: 13; cdr3_aa: CASSLARGREQYF; cdr3_nt: TGTGCCAGCAGCTTGGCCAGGGGGCGCGAGCAGTACTTC
j_call: TRBJ1-3; clone_size: few; d_call: -; v_call: TRBV5-3; cdr3_length: 17; cdr3_aa: CARSLAVRSLSGNTIYF; cdr3_nt: TGTGCCAGAAGCTTGGCCGTCAGGTCCCTCTCTGGAAACACCATATATTTT
j_call: TRBJ1-3; clone_size: -; d_call: -; v_call: TRBV15; cdr3_length: 15; cdr3_aa: CATSPTGGSGNTIYF; cdr3_nt: TGTGCCACCAGCCCGACGGGGGGTTCTGGAAACACCATATATTTT
j_call: TRBJ2-1; clone_size: -; d_call: TRBD1; v_call: TRBV6-4; cdr3_length: 13; cdr3_aa: CASSRQGGDEQFF; cdr3_nt: TGTGCCAGCAGTCGACAGGGTGGGGATGAGCAGTTCTTC
j_call: TRBJ1-2; clone_size: -; d_call: TRBD1; v_call: TRBV9; cdr3_length: 13; cdr3_aa: CASTLGQGIDYTF; cdr3_nt: TGTGCCAGCACCCTGGGACAGGGGATTGATTACACCTTC
j_call: TRBJ2-7; clone_size: -; d_call: TRBD1; v_call: TRBV5-4; cdr3_length: 13; cdr3_aa: CASSFGQGREQYF; cdr3_nt: TGTGCCAGCAGCTTTGGACAGGGTCGCGAGCAGTACTTC
j_call: TRBJ1-3; clone_size: -; d_call: TRBD1; v_call: TRBV10-3; cdr3_length: 15; cdr3_aa: CAISEGQGAGNTIYF; cdr3_nt: TGTGCCATCAGTGAGGGACAGGGGGCTGGAAACACCATATATTTT
j_call: TRBJ1-5; clone_size: -; d_call: -; v_call: TRBV19; cdr3_length: 13; cdr3_aa: CASTGRVNQPQHF; cdr3_nt: TGTGCCAGTACGGGGAGGGTCAATCAGCCCCAGCATTTT
j_call: TRBJ2-3; clone_size: -; d_call: -; v_call: TRBV29-1; cdr3_length: 13; cdr3_aa: CSVLRTQRSEQYF; cdr3_nt: TGCAGCGTCCTCCGGACTCAGAGGTCGGAGCAGTATTTT
j_call: TRBJ2-2; clone_size: -; d_call: TRBD1; v_call: TRBV12-5; cdr3_length: 16; cdr3_aa: CASGFPPGQGGGELFF; cdr3_nt: TGTGCTAGTGGTTTCCCCCCAGGACAGGGCGGCGGGGAGCTGTTTTTT
j_call: TRBJ2-7; clone_size: -; d_call: -; v_call: TRBV5-1; cdr3_length: 16; cdr3_aa: CASSHRDSSSSYEQYF; cdr3_nt: TGCGCCAGCAGCCACCGGGACTCCAGCTCCTCCTACGAGCAGTACTTC
j_call: TRBJ2-7; clone_size: -; d_call: -; v_call: TRBV9; cdr3_length: 15; cdr3_aa: CASSVAAGWGREQYF; cdr3_nt: TGTGCCAGCAGCGTAGCGGCAGGGTGGGGTCGCGAGCAGTACTTC
j_call: TRBJ2-2; clone_size: -; d_call: TRBD1; v_call: TRBV5-1; cdr3_length: 16; cdr3_aa: CASSLGQGANTGELFF; cdr3_nt: TGCGCCAGCAGCTTGGGACAGGGGGCAAACACCGGGGAGCTGTTTTTT
j_call: TRBJ1-1; clone_size: -; d_call: TRBD1; v_call: TRBV29-1; cdr3_length: 13; cdr3_aa: CSVERQGGTEAFF; cdr3_nt: TGCAGCGTTGAGCGCCAGGGGGGCACTGAAGCTTTCTTT
j_call: TRBJ2-3; clone_size: -; d_call: -; v_call: TRBV6-1; cdr3_length: 14; cdr3_aa: CASSEGVGQDTQYF; cdr3_nt: TGTGCCAGCAGTGAGGGGGTGGGACAAGATACGCAGTATTTT
j_call: TRBJ1-2; clone_size: -; d_call: TRBD1; v_call: TRBV27; cdr3_length: 14; cdr3_aa: CASGTRQGAYGYTF; cdr3_nt: TGTGCCAGCGGAACACGACAGGGGGCCTATGGCTACACCTTC
j_call: TRBJ1-1; clone_size: -; d_call: TRBD1; v_call: TRBV6-1; cdr3_length: 12; cdr3_aa: CASGQVNTEAFF; cdr3_nt: TGTGCCAGCGGACAGGTGAACACTGAAGCTTTCTTT
j_call: TRBJ2-3; clone_size: -; d_call: TRBD2; v_call: TRBV27; cdr3_length: 14; cdr3_aa: CASAWTSSTDTQYF; cdr3_nt: TGTGCCAGCGCCTGGACTAGCTCCACAGATACGCAGTATTTT
j_call: TRBJ2-3; clone_size: few; d_call: -; v_call: TRBV9; cdr3_length: 12; cdr3_aa: CASSGGLRTQYF; cdr3_nt: TGTGCCAGCAGCGGCGGACTTAGAACGCAGTATTTT
j_call: TRBJ2-7; clone_size: -; d_call: TRBD1; v_call: TRBV10-1; cdr3_length: 14; cdr3_aa: CASSPTGSPYEQYF; cdr3_nt: TGCGCCAGCAGTCCGACAGGGTCCCCCTACGAGCAGTACTTC
j_call: TRBJ1-2; clone_size: -; d_call: TRBD1; v_call: TRBV28; cdr3_length: 16; cdr3_aa: CASSPFSGTDFYGYTF; cdr3_nt: TGTGCCAGCAGTCCTTTTTCCGGGACAGACTTCTATGGCTACACCTTC
j_call: TRBJ2-2; clone_size: -; d_call: TRBD1; v_call: TRBV5-8; cdr3_length: 17; cdr3_aa: CASSLRPGQRNTGELFF; cdr3_nt: TGTGCCAGCAGCTTGAGACCGGGACAGAGGAACACCGGGGAGCTGTTTTTT
j_call: TRBJ2-2; clone_size: -; d_call: -; v_call: TRBV5-1; cdr3_length: 16; cdr3_aa: CASSLARGGNTGELFF; cdr3_nt: TGCGCCAGCAGCTTGGCCAGAGGGGGGAACACCGGGGAGCTGTTTTTT
j_call: TRBJ2-1; clone_size: -; d_call: -; v_call: TRBV30; cdr3_length: 14; cdr3_aa: CAWTLEIFFTPQFF; cdr3_nt: TGTGCCTGGACCCTTGAGATATTCTTTACCCCGCAGTTCTTC
j_call: TRBJ1-5; clone_size: -; d_call: TRBD1; v_call: TRBV12-5; cdr3_length: 20; cdr3_aa: CASGLTLWGTERRGNQPQHF; cdr3_nt: TGTGCTAGTGGTTTGACTCTGTGGGGGACAGAGAGGAGAGGCAATCAGCCCCAGCATTTT
j_call: TRBJ2-5; clone_size: -; d_call: TRBD2; v_call: TRBV30; cdr3_length: 15; cdr3_aa: CAWGSGTSGQETQYF; cdr3_nt: TGTGCCTGGGGGTCCGGGACTAGCGGCCAAGAGACCCAGTACTTC
j_call: TRBJ2-1; clone_size: -; d_call: TRBD2; v_call: TRBV7-6; cdr3_length: 19; cdr3_aa: CASSLEPLGGDISYNEQFF; cdr3_nt: TGTGCCAGCAGCTTAGAACCCCTGGGAGGGGATATATCCTACAATGAGCAGTTCTTC
j_call: TRBJ2-5; clone_size: -; d_call: -; v_call: TRBV11-2; cdr3_length: 15; cdr3_aa: CASSFGPGEAYEQYF; cdr3_nt: -
j_call: TRBJ1-5; clone_size: -; d_call: -; v_call: TRBV18; cdr3_length: 16; cdr3_aa: CASSPSGPEFNQPQHF; cdr3_nt: TGTGCCAGCTCACCATCGGGTCCAGAGTTCAATCAGCCCCAGCATTTT
j_call: TRBJ2-2; clone_size: -; d_call: TRBD2; v_call: TRBV6-1; cdr3_length: 16; cdr3_aa: CASSAPWGGDTGELFF; cdr3_nt: TGTGCCAGCAGTGCCCCCTGGGGGGGGGACACCGGGGAGCTGTTTTTT
j_call: TRBJ1-2; clone_size: once; d_call: TRBD1; v_call: TRBV27; cdr3_length: 13; cdr3_aa: CASSFGTGYGYTF; cdr3_nt: TGTGCCAGCAGTTTCGGGACAGGGTATGGCTACACCTTC
j_call: TRBJ2-7; clone_size: -; d_call: TRBD2; v_call: TRBV7-2; cdr3_length: 14; cdr3_aa: CASSLQRGGPEQYF; cdr3_nt: TGTGCCAGCAGCCTCCAGCGGGGGGGCCCCGAGCAGTACTTC
j_call: TRBJ1-4; clone_size: -; d_call: -; v_call: TRBV5-1; cdr3_length: 15; cdr3_aa: CASSLADDRGEKLFF; cdr3_nt: TGCGCCAGCAGCTTGGCCGATGACCGAGGAGAAAAACTGTTTTTT
j_call: TRBJ2-1; clone_size: -; d_call: -; v_call: TRBV6-5; cdr3_length: 15; cdr3_aa: CASSYSSSSYNEQFF; cdr3_nt: TGTGCCAGCAGTTACTCCTCGAGCTCCTACAATGAGCAGTTCTTC
j_call: TRBJ1-1; clone_size: -; d_call: -; v_call: TRBV23-1; cdr3_length: 12; cdr3_aa: CASSQEGIEAFF; cdr3_nt: TGCGCCAGCAGTCAAGAGGGAATTGAAGCTTTCTTT
j_call: TRBJ2-2; clone_size: -; d_call: TRBD1; v_call: TRBV19; cdr3_length: 14; cdr3_aa: CASSGQGVVGELFF; cdr3_nt: TGTGCCAGTAGTGGACAGGGGGTGGTCGGGGAGCTGTTTTTT
j_call: TRBJ2-1; clone_size: -; d_call: -; v_call: TRBV10-3; cdr3_length: 15; cdr3_aa: CAISVSDFSYNEQFF; cdr3_nt: TGTGCCATCAGTGTCAGTGATTTCTCCTACAATGAGCAGTTCTTC
j_call: TRBJ1-5; clone_size: -; d_call: -; v_call: TRBV6-1; cdr3_length: 15; cdr3_aa: CASSEKSHSNQPQHF; cdr3_nt: TGTGCCAGCAGTGAAAAATCACATAGCAATCAGCCCCAGCATTTT
j_call: TRBJ2-6; clone_size: once; d_call: TRBD2; v_call: TRBV7-2; cdr3_length: 16; cdr3_aa: CASSPGLAAGANVLTF; cdr3_nt: TGTGCCAGCAGCCCCGGACTAGCGGCTGGGGCCAACGTCCTGACTTTC
j_call: TRBJ2-7; clone_size: -; d_call: TRBD1; v_call: TRBV27; cdr3_length: 14; cdr3_aa: CASSNRGRYHEQYF; cdr3_nt: TGTGCCAGCAGTAACAGGGGGCGGTACCACGAGCAGTACTTC
j_call: TRBJ2-5; clone_size: few; d_call: TRBD1; v_call: TRBV2; cdr3_length: 13; cdr3_aa: CASDRDRQETQYF; cdr3_nt: TGTGCCAGCGATAGGGACAGACAAGAGACCCAGTACTTC
j_call: TRBJ2-5; clone_size: -; d_call: -; v_call: TRBV2; cdr3_length: 15; cdr3_aa: CTSSREGPYHGTQYF; cdr3_nt: TGTACCAGCAGCAGAGAGGGCCCGTACCATGGGACCCAGTACTTC